This entry describes one T cell receptor beta chain. V was pared by 3 bases and J by 0 bases, with 18 bases between. Germline CDR1 SNHLY, CDR2 FYNNEI. The CDR3 sequence is 18 residues long. The method was immunoSEQ multiplex PCR; TCRdb's version includes in-frame clones alone and lacks a portion of them. The table includes 600,000 to 900,000 clones, approximately 85% detected once. These data are taken from a study of shared T cell receptors in the human thymus. Separately, the same data were catalogued under a study of human thymus T cells. From that report: Thymus was obtained from resections taken during corrective heart surgery. Highly overlapping thymic repertoires among unrelated individuals were reported in related research.

The clonotype was recovered from a girl under three years old with a congenital heart defect. This chain connects TRBV2 to TRBJ2-4; TRBD1 might be the D (5 bases). The sequenced sample consisted of thymocytes. In nucleotides, the CDR3 is TGTGCCAGCAGTGAGGCAGGGCTGAGATCGTTAGCCAAAAACATTCAGTACTTC. Encoded protein: CASSEAGLRSLAKNIQYF.